The T cell receptor beta chain described here comes from a study of T cell responses to AZD1222 COVID-19 vaccine. This clone was observed a few times. Libraries were prepared by immunoSEQ multiplex PCR; TCRdb keeps only in-frame clonotypes and omits some of them. The repertoire holds over 130,000 clones, with 91% as singletons. Material: peripheral blood, obtained 28 days after the second dose of the MenACWY control vaccine. The source of this sequence is an adult who received the MenACWY meningococcal vaccine as a control.

Written as DNA, the CDR3 is TGTGCCAGTAGCATACAAGCAGGGGGATCTTCACCCCTCCACTTT. Protein sequence: CASSIQAGGSSPLHF. The V gene is TRBV6-5, the J gene TRBJ1-6, with 7 nucleotides matching TRBD1. CDR3 length: 15 amino acids. J lost 9 bases, V lost 9 bases, and 14 bases had no gene match. Germline values: CDR1 MNHEY, CDR2 SVGAGI.